The entry below describes one TCR beta chain. The target antigen is unknown. The data are from a study of T cells in Graves' hyperthyroidism and ophthalmopathy. About the research overall: Peripheral blood samples were taken at initial diagnosis, prior to any treatment. Study conclusions and caveats: A median around 5.9 months before onset, the model predicted ophthalmopathy. Ophthalmopathy stood apart from stable hyperthyroidism in a 13 V-J model.

There were TCR beta CDR3 regions amplified from RNA transcripts. The HTBI primer set was used in a first-round RT-PCR of the TCR CDR3. A single record per CDR3 protein comes from TCRdb applying MiXCR to the multiplex PCR reads. The data contain about half a million distinct CDR3 sequences, around a quarter of them singletons. V gave up 4 bases and J gave up 6 bases, with 10 bases separating them. CDR3 size: 13 residues. Germline loops: CDR1 MNHEY, CDR2 SVGAGI. Lactation, pregnancy, other autoimmune disease or uncontrolled infection excluded patients. Sequences were obtained from blood. The chain is built from TRBV6-5 and TRBJ1-5; D is uncertain. The TCR comes from a woman aged 25 to 45 with Graves' ophthalmopathy. Here the CDR3 DNA reads TGTGCCAGCAGTTTGGTGGCATTTCAGCCCCAGCATTTT. It translates to CASSLVAFQPQHF.